These T cell receptor beta chains were read from a single sample in a study of shared clonotypes between healthy human individuals. Profiling relied on immunoSEQ multiplex PCR, and the TCRdb table lists in-frame clones only, not all of them. This table has over 950,000 clones, about 72% appearing once. Sequenced input: memory CD4+ T cells from PBMCs. The receptors derive from a man between 18 and 29 years old in good health. Some clones in this sample may be carry-over from other donors' samples. The CDR3 runs from the conserved cysteine through the conserved F or W. The D gene is left open where the match is weak. Part of the rows lack a size; the others show once, few, many or a class for expanded clones.

D: TRBD2
size: .
length: 15
V: TRBV6-1
J: TRBJ2-3
DNA: TGTGCCAGCACGTATACGGGGGGTCGCACAGATACGCAGTATTTT
CDR3: CASTYTGGRTDTQYF

D: .
size: .
length: 13
V: TRBV19
J: TRBJ2-7
DNA: TGTGCCAGTAGCCACCCCGGCAGACACGAGCAGTACTTC
CDR3: CASSHPGRHEQYF

D: TRBD2
size: .
length: 14
V: TRBV29-1
J: TRBJ2-7
DNA: TGCAGCGTTAAGGGACTAGCGGGAAATGTAATTGAGTACTTC
CDR3: CSVKGLAGNVIEYF

D: .
size: .
length: 12
V: TRBV30
J: TRBJ2-5
DNA: TGTGCCTGGAGTAGGGGCCAAGAGACCCAGTACTTC
CDR3: CAWSRGQETQYF

D: TRBD2
size: .
length: 14
V: TRBV2
J: TRBJ2-1
DNA: TGTGCCAGTCTAGCGGGCTTGGCCTACAATGAGCAGTTCTTC
CDR3: CASLAGLAYNEQFF

D: .
size: .
length: 14
V: TRBV27
J: TRBJ2-3
DNA: TGTGCCAGCAGTTTCGAGGACGGACGAGATACGCAGTATTTT
CDR3: CASSFEDGRDTQYF

D: TRBD1
size: .
length: 16
V: TRBV5-1
J: TRBJ2-3
DNA: TGCGCCAGCAGGTTCACAGGGGGCGCGGCTGGAGATACGCAGTATTTT
CDR3: CASRFTGGAAGDTQYF

D: .
size: .
length: 17
V: TRBV10-3
J: TRBJ2-2
DNA: TGTGCCATCAGTGAGGGTGGGGATTCAGTGTTTACCGGGGAGCTGTTTTTT
CDR3: CAISEGGDSVFTGELFF

D: .
size: .
length: 13
V: TRBV5-4
J: TRBJ2-5
DNA: TGTGCCAGCAGCTTGGCAGGGGTTGAGACCCAGTACTTC
CDR3: CASSLAGVETQYF

D: .
size: .
length: 15
V: TRBV2
J: TRBJ1-4
DNA: TGTGCCAGCAGGGAAACAGCCGCAACTAATGAAAAACTGTTTTTT
CDR3: CASRETAATNEKLFF

D: TRBD2
size: .
length: 14
V: TRBV28
J: TRBJ2-7
DNA: TGTGCCAGCAGGCCGGGACTAGCGGGAGGCGAGCAGTACTTC
CDR3: CASRPGLAGGEQYF

D: .
size: many
length: 16
V: TRBV7-9
J: TRBJ2-2
DNA: TGTGCCAGCAGCTTAATTTACAGGACGAACACCGGGGAGCTGTTTTTT
CDR3: CASSLIYRTNTGELFF

D: TRBD1
size: .
length: 16
V: TRBV7-8
J: TRBJ1-2
DNA: TGTGCCAGCAGGTCGACAGGGGGAGGACGGGGTTATGGCTACACCTTC
CDR3: CASRSTGGGRGYGYTF

D: TRBD2
size: .
length: 17
V: TRBV7-2
J: TRBJ2-1
DNA: TGTGCCAGCAGCTTAGAGGGGACTAAAAATACCTACAATGAGCAGTTCTTC
CDR3: CASSLEGTKNTYNEQFF

D: TRBD1
size: .
length: 14
V: TRBV25-1
J: TRBJ2-5
DNA: TGTGCCAGCAGTGACCAGGGGGCAAGGGAGACCCAGTACTTC
CDR3: CASSDQGARETQYF

D: .
size: .
length: 13
V: TRBV7-2
J: TRBJ2-3
DNA: TGTGCCAGCAACCTTAATCTCGCAGATACGCAGTATTTT
CDR3: CASNLNLADTQYF

D: .
size: .
length: 14
V: TRBV7-2
J: TRBJ2-1
DNA: TGTGCCAGCAGCTTAGCGCTGAGTGGTGCTGAGCAGTTCTTC
CDR3: CASSLALSGAEQFF

D: .
size: .
length: 17
V: TRBV18
J: TRBJ1-1
DNA: TGTGCCAGCTCACCACCGCGCAGGGAGGGTCGGGACACTGAAGCTTTCTTT
CDR3: CASSPPRREGRDTEAFF

D: TRBD1
size: many
length: 14
V: TRBV27
J: TRBJ2-7
DNA: TGTGCCAGCAGTCACCGGGACAGCGCCTACGAGCAGTACTTC
CDR3: CASSHRDSAYEQYF

D: .
size: .
length: 15
V: TRBV28
J: TRBJ2-1
DNA: TGTGCCAGCCGATGGACTATCGCTTCCTACAATGAGCAGTTCTTC
CDR3: CASRWTIASYNEQFF

D: TRBD1
size: once
length: 15
V: TRBV7-6
J: TRBJ2-1
DNA: TGTGCCAGCAGCCTTGACAGGGCCTCCTACAATGAGCAGTTCTTC
CDR3: CASSLDRASYNEQFF

D: .
size: .
length: 14
V: TRBV19
J: TRBJ2-2
DNA: TGTGCCAGTAGTATGTTACAGATTACCGGGGAGCTGTTTTTT
CDR3: CASSMLQITGELFF

D: TRBD2
size: .
length: 14
V: TRBV5-1
J: TRBJ2-7
DNA: TGCGCCAGCAGCTTGGCCCTTTCGGGGGGCGAGCAGTACTTC
CDR3: CASSLALSGGEQYF

D: .
size: .
length: 14
V: TRBV9
J: TRBJ1-1
DNA: TGTGCCAGCAGCTTATCAGGGGTTAACACTGAAGCTTTCTTT
CDR3: CASSLSGVNTEAFF

D: TRBD2
size: .
length: 16
V: TRBV19
J: TRBJ2-7
DNA: TGTGCCAGTAGTAGACTAGCGGACATCAATGGGTACGAGCAGTACTTC
CDR3: CASSRLADINGYEQYF

D: TRBD1
size: .
length: 16
V: TRBV2
J: TRBJ1-5
DNA: TGTGCCAGCAATTTGAGACAGGGAGATAGCAATCAGCCCCAGCATTTT
CDR3: CASNLRQGDSNQPQHF

D: .
size: once
length: 13
V: TRBV9
J: TRBJ2-1
DNA: TGTGCCAGCAGCGCTATCGCGCTCAGTGAGCAGTTCTTC
CDR3: CASSAIALSEQFF

D: .
size: .
length: 14
V: TRBV11-2
J: TRBJ1-2
DNA: TGTGCCAGCAGCTCCCCGCGGGGGAAGATTGGCTACACCTTC
CDR3: CASSSPRGKIGYTF

D: TRBD1
size: .
length: 16
V: TRBV7-2
J: TRBJ2-7
DNA: TGTGCCAGCAGCCCAGGAAGGGGACAGGTCTCCTACGAGCAGTACTTC
CDR3: CASSPGRGQVSYEQYF

D: TRBD2
size: .
length: 17
V: TRBV19
J: TRBJ2-1
DNA: TGTGCCAGTAGTATAAGGACGGGACTAGCGATCTACAATGAGCAGTTCTTC
CDR3: CASSIRTGLAIYNEQFF

D: .
size: .
length: 14
V: TRBV2
J: TRBJ2-3
DNA: TGTGCCAGCAACGGGGACCCCCAGGCGGATACGCAGTATTTT
CDR3: CASNGDPQADTQYF

D: .
size: .
length: 16
V: TRBV27
J: TRBJ2-7
DNA: TGTGCCAGCAGTTTATCAGGGTTCGGCAGGGACTACGAGCAGTACTTC
CDR3: CASSLSGFGRDYEQYF

D: .
size: .
length: 16
V: TRBV19
J: TRBJ1-5
DNA: TGTGCCAGTACCCAGACAGTTCCGTCCAGCAATCAGCCCCAGCATTTT
CDR3: CASTQTVPSSNQPQHF

D: .
size: .
length: 15
V: TRBV5-8
J: TRBJ2-7
DNA: TGTGCCAGCAGCCCACGGTTCAAGGGTTCATACGAGCAGTACTTC
CDR3: CASSPRFKGSYEQYF

D: .
size: .
length: 15
V: TRBV2
J: TRBJ2-3
DNA: TGTGCCAGCAGTTCTAGAGCGGGCCGCACAGATACGCAGTATTTT
CDR3: CASSSRAGRTDTQYF

D: .
size: .
length: 18
V: TRBV4-3
J: TRBJ2-6
DNA: TGCGCCAGCAGCCAAGTTCAGGGGCAAAGCTCTGGGGCCAACGTCCTGACTTTC
CDR3: CASSQVQGQSSGANVLTF

D: .
size: .
length: 14
V: TRBV28
J: TRBJ2-7
DNA: TGTGCCAGCTGGAGGGGGGAGGGCCTCTACGAGCAGTACTTC
CDR3: CASWRGEGLYEQYF

D: TRBD2
size: .
length: 15
V: TRBV5-1
J: TRBJ2-3
DNA: TGCGCCAGCAGCTTGGGGCTAGCGGGATCAGATACGCAGTATTTT
CDR3: CASSLGLAGSDTQYF

D: TRBD1
size: .
length: 13
V: TRBV28
J: TRBJ2-7
DNA: TGTGCCAGCAGTTTCCAGGGGGCTGGGGAGCAGTACTTC
CDR3: CASSFQGAGEQYF

D: .
size: .
length: 14
V: TRBV2
J: TRBJ2-5
DNA: TGTGCCAGCAGTGAGTGGGGAGTAGGGGAGACCCAGTACTTC
CDR3: CASSEWGVGETQYF

D: .
size: few
length: 14
V: TRBV19
J: TRBJ1-1
DNA: TGTGCCAGCAGAAATGATCAGGGAGTCACTGAAGCTTTCTTT
CDR3: CASRNDQGVTEAFF